One sample yielded the 23 T cell receptor beta chains listed below, sequenced in a study of radiotherapy plus CTLA-4 blockade in lung cancer. Sequencing used immunoSEQ multiplex PCR; TCRdb keeps in-frame clones, though not all of them. Of about 32,000 clones listed, about 81% are singletons. Specimen: peripheral blood, collected from a patient treated with radiotherapy plus ipilimumab. The receptors originated from a human donor with non-small cell lung cancer that progressed on radiotherapy plus ipilimumab.

V usage is TRBV28 and J usage is TRBJ1-4; D possibly corresponds to TRBD1 (6 bases). With 3 bases removed from V and 7 bases from J, the gap between germline ends came to 15 bases. Per the germline V gene, CDR1 is MDHEN and CDR2 is SYDVKM. The CDR3 has 15 amino acids. CDR3: CASSFGRGEAEKLFF. CDR3 DNA sequence: TGTGCCAGCAGTTTCGGCAGGGGCGAGGCTGAAAAACTGTTTTTT.

The CDR3, as DNA: TGTGCCAGTAGTATCCTGCCCCCCGAGGGAAACTACAATGAGCAGTTCTTC. As protein: CASSILPPEGNYNEQFF. V gene TRBV19 combines with J gene TRBJ2-1; weak D call: TRBD2 (5 bases). With 3 bases removed from V and 3 bases from J, the gap between germline ends came to 18 bases. Germline V gene sequence: CDR1 LNHDA, CDR2 SQIVND (reference sequence). The CDR3 is 17 amino acids.

This chain connects TRBV6-1 to TRBJ2-7; 8 positions match TRBD1. With 6 bases clipped from V and 2 bases from J, the junction kept 3 bases outside the gene matches. From germline, CDR1 is MNHNS and CDR2 SASEGT. This CDR3 region has 13 residues. In nucleotides, the CDR3 is TGTGCCAGCAGCACAGGGGGAACCTACGAGCAGTACTTC. Its translation: CASSTGGTYEQYF.

This chain uses TRBV6-5 with TRBJ2-1, with 12 bases fitting TRBD2. This CDR3 contains 15 residues. Trimming at V came to 4 bases and at J to 7 bases, leaving 5 bases not matched to a gene. Germline V gene sequence: CDR1 MNHEY, CDR2 SVGAGI. Here the CDR3 reads CASSSLAGGENEQFF. CDR3 nucleotide sequence: TGTGCCAGCAGTTCTCTAGCGGGGGGGGAGAATGAGCAGTTCTTC.

The chain uses TRBV19 and TRBJ1-6; the match to TRBD1 covers 10 bases. Germline CDR1 and CDR2: LNHDA and SQIVND (reference sequence). This CDR3 contains 16 residues. The V gene end was trimmed by 8 bases and the J gene end by 0 bases; junction bases not matched to a gene: 4. CDR3 sequence reads: CASGTGDISYNSPLHF. CDR3 sequence (DNA): TGTGCCAGTGGGACAGGGGACATCTCCTATAATTCACCCCTCCACTTT.

For the CDR3, the DNA is TGTGCCAGCAGCTTAACTTGGGCAGGACACTCCTACGAGCAGTACTTC. As protein: CASSLTWAGHSYEQYF. The rearrangement links TRBV7-6 to TRBJ2-7; TRBD1 is a possible D gene (5 bases). This CDR3 is 16 amino acids long. The ends were cut back, 2 bases at V and 0 bases at J, with 14 bases in the middle. Germline assignment: CDR1 SGHVS and CDR2 FNYEAQ.

The chain joins TRBV4-1 to TRBJ1-1; D is perhaps TRBD1 (6 bases). The CDR3 runs 15 residues. CDR1 is MGHRA and CDR2 is YSYEKL in the germline V gene. Trimming removed 2 bases from V and 3 bases from J, with 13 bases in between. The CDR3 bases are TGCGCCAGCAGCCAATACATTACAGGGTACACTGAAGCTTTCTTT. Residues: CASSQYITGYTEAFF.

The chain is built from TRBV7-3 and TRBJ2-7, with a possible D match to TRBD1 (6 bases). The CDR3 covers 11 residues. Germline V gene sequence: CDR1 SGHTA, CDR2 FQGTGA. The V end was cut by 5 bases, the J end by 4 bases, with 6 bases between. CDR3 DNA sequence: TGTGCCAGCAGCACAGGGTACGAGCAGTACTTC. Translated, it gives CASSTGYEQYF.

The chain uses TRBV5-1 and TRBJ1-1; 9 nucleotides match TRBD1. The CDR3 is made up of 14 amino acids. Germline V lookup: CDR1 SGHRS, CDR2 YFSETQ. V trimming: 4 bases; J trimming: 1 base; junction bases outside the gene matches: 2. The chain's CDR3 is CASSEQGANTEAFF. Written as DNA, the CDR3 is TGCGCCAGCAGCGAACAGGGGGCGAACACTGAAGCTTTCTTT.

The J gene is TRBJ2-2, the V gene TRBV5-1, with 11 nucleotides matching TRBD1. Trimming cost V 5 bases and J 0 bases; bases outside gene matches: 12. CDR3 length: 19 residues. Germline V CDR1 and CDR2: SGHRS, YFSETQ. CDR3 DNA sequence: TGCGCCAGCAGAAATCCGGGACAGGGGGGCCTCGCGAACACCGGGGAGCTGTTTTTT. Its translation is CASRNPGQGGLANTGELFF.

This rearrangement joins TRBV7-3 to TRBJ2-1, with 7 bases that match TRBD1. There are 15 residues in the CDR3. V dropped 2 bases and J dropped 3; count of bases not matched to a gene: 4. Per germline, CDR1 SGHTA and CDR2 FQGTGA. This chain's CDR3 is CASSLGRGIYNEQFF. Written as DNA, the CDR3 is TGTGCCAGCAGCTTAGGCAGGGGGATCTACAATGAGCAGTTCTTC. The full variable domain, in which reference TRBV7-3 and TRBJ2-1 provide the parts outside the CDR3, is GAGVSQTPSNKVTEKGKYVELRCDPISGHTALYWYRQSLGQGPEFLIYFQGTGAADDSGLPNDRFFAVRPEGSVSTLKIQRTERGDSAVYLCASSLGRGIYNEQFFGPGTRLTVL.

This clone was counted once. The germline gene is not matched at one end of the junction; a read error may be the cause. V is TRBV7-7 and J is TRBJ2-7; possible D gene TRBD1, 5 bases. CDR3 size: 13 residues. From germline, CDR1 is SSHAT and CDR2 FNYEAQ (reference sequence). The CDR3 DNA is TGTGCTAGCAGCTTAGGGGCCACCTACGAGCAGTACTTC. This sequence encodes CASSLGATYEQYF.

This chain links TRBV7-6 with TRBJ2-5; 11 bases are a match to TRBD2. TRBJ2-7 matches the DNA end more closely, so the J call is doubtful. The CDR3 extends over 16 amino acids. Germline V CDR1 and CDR2: SGHVS, FNYEAQ. CDR3 nucleotide sequence: TGTGCCAGCAGCCTCACCTCGGGACTAGCGGTATACGAGCAGTACTTC. The encoded protein is CASSLTSGLAVYEQYF.

Here the CDR3 DNA reads TGTGCCAGCAGAACTAGCGGGGGGAACATTTACGAGCAGTACTTC. As protein: CASRTSGGNIYEQYF. V usage is TRBV7-2 and J usage is TRBJ2-7; 12 nucleotides match TRBD2. The germline V gene has CDR1 SGHTA and CDR2 FQGNSA. J gave up 4 bases and V 6 bases, and 7 bases lay outside the gene matches. The CDR3 length is 15 residues.

The J gene is TRBJ2-5, the V gene TRBV7-9; the D is unclear. This CDR3 is 12 amino acids long. V was shortened by 1 base and J by 5 bases, with 5 bases between the two germline ends. Germline CDR1 SEHNR, CDR2 FQNEAQ (reference sequence). Here the CDR3 DNA reads TGTGCCAGCAGCTTAGTATTGGAGACCCAGTACTTC. It encodes CASSLVLETQYF.

The chain carries TRBV7-2 and TRBJ1-2, with 8 bases aligning to TRBD1. The CDR3 length is 14 residues. The V segment lost 3 bases and the J segment 8 bases; nucleotides outside the gene matches: 8. The germline V gene encodes CDR1 SGHTA and CDR2 FQGNSA. CDR3 in DNA: TGTGCCAGCAGCTTGGTGACAGGGGCGGTCGGCTACACCTTC. Amino acids: CASSLVTGAVGYTF.

J is TRBJ2-5 and V is TRBV7-2; tentative D call: TRBD2 (6 bases). Germline V gives CDR1 SGHTA, CDR2 FQGNSA. V lost 5 bases, J lost 11 bases, and 21 bases lay in between. CDR3 size: 14 residues. As DNA, the CDR3 is TGTGCCAGCAGCGCCGGGCGGGGAACCGTAGAGCAGTACTTC. This translates into CASSAGRGTVEQYF.

The genes are TRBV7-2 and TRBJ2-7; TRBD2 aligns across 8 bases. The CDR3 covers 15 residues. V shed 1 base, J shed 4 bases, and the junction held 6 bases outside the gene matches. Germline V gives CDR1 SGHTA, CDR2 FQGNSA. DNA for the CDR3: TGTGCCAGCAGCTTAGTTGCGGGGGGCGGGTACGAGCAGTACTTC. It encodes CASSLVAGGGYEQYF.

With regard to this clone: Additional DNA sequences in this sample encode the identical CDR3. The chain combines TRBV29-1 with TRBJ1-4; the match to TRBD1 covers 10 bases. The CDR3 length is 13 residues. Per the germline V gene, CDR1 is SQVTM and CDR2 is ANQGSEA. V lost 7 bases, J lost 5 bases, and 4 bases stayed unmatched. CDR3 bases: TGCAGCGGGGGACAGGGGCGGAATGAAAAACTGTTTTTT. It translates to CSGGQGRNEKLFF.

The genes are TRBV19 and TRBJ2-7; 8 bases agree with TRBD1. Trimming took 8 bases from V and 7 from J; bases not matched to a gene: 7. CDR1 and CDR2 from the germline V gene are LNHDA and SQIVND (reference sequence). The length of the CDR3 is 12 residues. The CDR3 coding sequence is TGTGCCAGTGGTGACAGGGGCCGGGAGCAGTACTTC. Its translation: CASGDRGREQYF. The entire variable domain, with the rest obtained from reference TRBV19 and TRBJ2-7, is as follows: DGGITQSPKYLFRKEGQNVTLSCEQNLNHDAMYWYRQDPGQGLRLIYYSQIVNDFQKGDIAEGYSVSREKKESFPLTVTSAQKNPTAFYLCASGDRGREQYFGPGTRLTVT.

This chain links TRBV6-1 with TRBJ2-1; D is perhaps TRBD2 (6 bases). CDR1 MNHNS and CDR2 SASEGT come from the germline V gene. With 2 bases removed from V and 7 bases from J, the gap between germline ends came to 15 bases. This CDR3 has 15 residues. The DNA for the CDR3 is TGTGCCAGCAGTGAAATCCTAGCGCTGACGAATGAGCAGTTCTTC. This sequence encodes CASSEILALTNEQFF.

CDR3 sequence reads: CASRLSSGGYTGELFF. The DNA for the CDR3 is TGCGCCAGCAGGTTGTCTAGCGGGGGTTACACCGGGGAGCTGTTTTTT. The chain couples TRBV5-1 to TRBJ2-2; TRBD2 matches 10 bases. The CDR3 contains 16 residues. The junction had 7 bases not matched to a gene; V was cut back by 5 bases and J by 3 bases. CDR1 is SGHRS, CDR2 YFSETQ, per germline.

The rearrangement links TRBV2 to TRBJ2-7, with 7 bases that match TRBD2. CDR1 is SNHLY, CDR2 FYNNEI, per germline. Trimming took 7 bases from V and 0 from J; bases not matched to a gene: 12. The CDR3 length is 16 residues. As DNA, the CDR3 is TGTGCCAGCAACCCCTCGGGACTAACTAGCTCCTACGAGCAGTACTTC. Protein product: CASNPSGLTSSYEQYF.